This T cell receptor beta chain was documented in a study of early T cells in non-severe SARS-CoV-2 infection. For the study at large: Sequencing of unsorted whole blood was done on bulk RNA, leaving chains unpaired. General study findings and limits: A preference for anti-spike CD8 responses marked VDJdb matching, which missed private and CD4 specificities.

As part of library construction, unique molecular identifiers were attached to individual cDNA molecules. MiXCR, run by TCRdb on the 5' RACE reads, gives a single entry per CDR3 protein. The table includes roughly 25,000 distinct CDR3 sequences, approximately 5.1% detected once. This clonotype was picked up many times. Antigen unknown. CDR1 and CDR2 (germline): SGHRS, YFSETQ. The CDR3 covers 14 residues. Trimming took off 0 bases at V and 7 bases at J, with 13 bases between the two ends. The receptor's source is an adult who was a healthcare worker with PCR-confirmed SARS-CoV-2 infection or an uninfected control (not recorded which). The sample consisted of whole blood. The gene calls are TRBV5-1 and TRBJ1-1; D gene uncertain. Here the CDR3 DNA reads TGCGCCAGCAGCTTGGGGCCCCCAGGTAGTGAAGCTTTCTTT. Translated, it gives CASSLGPPGSEAFF.